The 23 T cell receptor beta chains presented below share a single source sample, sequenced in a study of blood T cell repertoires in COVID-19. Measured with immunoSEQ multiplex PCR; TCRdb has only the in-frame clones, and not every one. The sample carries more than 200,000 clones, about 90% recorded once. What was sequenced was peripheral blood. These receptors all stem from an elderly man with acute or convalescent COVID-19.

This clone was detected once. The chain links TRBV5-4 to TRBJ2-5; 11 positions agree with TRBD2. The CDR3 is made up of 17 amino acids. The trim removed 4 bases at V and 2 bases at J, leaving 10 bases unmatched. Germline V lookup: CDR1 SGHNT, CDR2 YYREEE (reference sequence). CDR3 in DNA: TGTGCCAGCAGCGGGGGTAGCGGGGGGGCCCTTCAAGAGACCCAGTACTTC. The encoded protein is CASSGGSGGALQETQYF.

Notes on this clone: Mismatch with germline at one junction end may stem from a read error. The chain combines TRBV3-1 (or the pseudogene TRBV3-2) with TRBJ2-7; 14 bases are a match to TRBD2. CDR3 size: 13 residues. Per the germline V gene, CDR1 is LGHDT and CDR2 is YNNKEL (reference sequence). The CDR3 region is CASSPRTSGGPSF. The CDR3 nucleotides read TGTGCCAGCAGCCCTCGGACTAGCGGGGGGCCGAGCTTC.

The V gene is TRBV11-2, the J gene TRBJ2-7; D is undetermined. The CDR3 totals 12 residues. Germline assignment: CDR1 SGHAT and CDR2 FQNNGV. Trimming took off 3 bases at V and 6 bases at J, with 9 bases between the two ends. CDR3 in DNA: TGTGCCAGCAGCTTGGGTCCGGGCGAGCAGTACTTC. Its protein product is CASSLGPGEQYF.

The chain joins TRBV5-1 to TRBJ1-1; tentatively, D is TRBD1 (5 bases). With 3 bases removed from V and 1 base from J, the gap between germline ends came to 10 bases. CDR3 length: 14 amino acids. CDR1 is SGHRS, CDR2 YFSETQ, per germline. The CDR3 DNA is TGCGCCAGCAGCTACGCCAGGGAGAACACTGAAGCTTTCTTT. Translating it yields CASSYARENTEAFF.

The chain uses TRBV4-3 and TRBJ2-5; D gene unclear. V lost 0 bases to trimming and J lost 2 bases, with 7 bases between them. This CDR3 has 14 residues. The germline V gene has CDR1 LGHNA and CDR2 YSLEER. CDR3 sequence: CASSQDTSQETQYF. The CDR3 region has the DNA TGCGCCAGCAGCCAAGATACAAGTCAAGAGACCCAGTACTTC.

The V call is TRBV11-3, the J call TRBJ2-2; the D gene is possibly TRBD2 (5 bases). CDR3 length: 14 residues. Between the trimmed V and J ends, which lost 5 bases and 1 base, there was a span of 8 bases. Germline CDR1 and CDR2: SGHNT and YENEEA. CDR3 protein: CASSPRGNTGELFF. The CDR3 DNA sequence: TGTGCCAGCAGCCCCCGGGGGAACACCGGGGAGCTGTTTTTT.

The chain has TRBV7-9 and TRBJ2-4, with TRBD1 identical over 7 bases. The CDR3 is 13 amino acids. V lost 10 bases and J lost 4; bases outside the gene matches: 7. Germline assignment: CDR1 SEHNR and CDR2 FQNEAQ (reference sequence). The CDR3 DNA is TGTGCCACCTCCTCGGGACAGAAAAACATTCAGTACTTC. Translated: CATSSGQKNIQYF.

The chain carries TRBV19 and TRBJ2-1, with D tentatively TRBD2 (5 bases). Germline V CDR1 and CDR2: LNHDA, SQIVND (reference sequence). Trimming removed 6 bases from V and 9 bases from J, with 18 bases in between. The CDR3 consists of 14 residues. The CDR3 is CASSRTSGFGEQFF. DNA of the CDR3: TGTGCCAGTAGCCGTACCTCGGGGTTCGGTGAGCAGTTCTTC.

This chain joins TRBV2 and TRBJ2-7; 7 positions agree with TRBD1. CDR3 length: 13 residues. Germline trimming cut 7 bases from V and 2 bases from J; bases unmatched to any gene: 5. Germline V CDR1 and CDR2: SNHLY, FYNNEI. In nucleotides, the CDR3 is TGTGCCAGCAAGGGGCAGGGGGCCTACGAGCAGTACTTC. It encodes CASKGQGAYEQYF. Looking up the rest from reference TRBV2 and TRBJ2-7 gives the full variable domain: EPEVTQTPSHQVTQMGQEVILRCVPISNHLYFYWYRQILGQKVEFLVSFYNNEISEKSEIFDDQFSVERPDGSNFTLKIRSTKLEDSAMYFCASKGQGAYEQYFGPGTRLTVT.

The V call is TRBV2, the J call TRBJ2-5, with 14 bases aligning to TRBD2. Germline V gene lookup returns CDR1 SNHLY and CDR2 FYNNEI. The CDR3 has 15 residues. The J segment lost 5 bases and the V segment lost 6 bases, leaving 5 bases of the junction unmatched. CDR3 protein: CASSPWTSGRETQYF. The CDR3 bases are TGTGCCAGCAGCCCCTGGACTAGCGGGAGGGAGACCCAGTACTTC.

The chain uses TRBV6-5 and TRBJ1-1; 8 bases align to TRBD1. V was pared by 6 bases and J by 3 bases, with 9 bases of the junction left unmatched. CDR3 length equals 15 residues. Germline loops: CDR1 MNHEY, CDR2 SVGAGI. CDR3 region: CASSPTQGGYTEAFF. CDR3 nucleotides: TGTGCCAGCAGCCCCACACAGGGGGGGTACACTGAAGCTTTCTTT.

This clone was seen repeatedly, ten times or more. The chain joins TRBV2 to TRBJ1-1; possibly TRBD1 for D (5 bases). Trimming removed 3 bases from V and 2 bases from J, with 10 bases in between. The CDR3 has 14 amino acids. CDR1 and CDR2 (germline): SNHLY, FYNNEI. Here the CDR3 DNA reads TGTGCCAGCAGTGATTTTCAGGGAAACACTGAAGCTTTCTTT. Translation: CASSDFQGNTEAFF.

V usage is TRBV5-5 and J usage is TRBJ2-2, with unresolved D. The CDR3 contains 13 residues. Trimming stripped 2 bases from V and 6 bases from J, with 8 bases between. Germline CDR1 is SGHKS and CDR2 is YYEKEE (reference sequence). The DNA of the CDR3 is TGTGCCAGCAGCTTAGTAACGGCCGGGGAGCTGTTTTTT. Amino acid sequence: CASSLVTAGELFF.

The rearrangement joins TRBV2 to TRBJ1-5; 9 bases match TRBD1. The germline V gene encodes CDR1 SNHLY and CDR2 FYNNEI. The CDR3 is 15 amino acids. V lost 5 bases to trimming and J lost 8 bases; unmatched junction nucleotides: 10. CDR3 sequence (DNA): TGTGCCAGCAGTATTTTCGGGACAGGGAGGGAGCCCCAGCATTTT. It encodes CASSIFGTGREPQHF.

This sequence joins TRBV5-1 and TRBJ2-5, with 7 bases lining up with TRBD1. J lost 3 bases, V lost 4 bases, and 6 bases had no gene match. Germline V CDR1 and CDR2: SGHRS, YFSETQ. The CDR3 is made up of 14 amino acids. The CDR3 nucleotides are TGCGCCAGCAGCCCCCGGGACAGAGAAGAGACCCAGTACTTC. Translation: CASSPRDREETQYF.

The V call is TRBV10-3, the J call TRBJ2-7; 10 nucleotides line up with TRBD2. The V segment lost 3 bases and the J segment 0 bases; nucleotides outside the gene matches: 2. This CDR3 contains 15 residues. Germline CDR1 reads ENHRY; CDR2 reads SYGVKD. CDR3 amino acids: CAISDGLADSYEQYF. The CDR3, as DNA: TGTGCCATCAGTGATGGACTAGCGGACTCCTACGAGCAGTACTTC.

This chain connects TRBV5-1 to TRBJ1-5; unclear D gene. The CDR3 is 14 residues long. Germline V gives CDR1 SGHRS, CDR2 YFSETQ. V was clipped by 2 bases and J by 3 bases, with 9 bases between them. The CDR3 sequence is CASSFGGANQPQHF. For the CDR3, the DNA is TGCGCCAGCAGCTTCGGCGGCGCCAATCAGCCCCAGCATTTT.

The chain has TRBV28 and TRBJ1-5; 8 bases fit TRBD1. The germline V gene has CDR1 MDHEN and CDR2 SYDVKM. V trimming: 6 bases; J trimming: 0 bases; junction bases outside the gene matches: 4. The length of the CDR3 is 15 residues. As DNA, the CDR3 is TGTGCCAGCAGGACCGACAGGGGTAGCAATCAGCCCCAGCATTTT. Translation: CASRTDRGSNQPQHF.

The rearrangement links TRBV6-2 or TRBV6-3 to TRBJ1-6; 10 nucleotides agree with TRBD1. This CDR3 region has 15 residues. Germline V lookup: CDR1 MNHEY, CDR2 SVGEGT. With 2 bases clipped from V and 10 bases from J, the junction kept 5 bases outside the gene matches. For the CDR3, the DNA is TGTGCCAGCAGTTACAGGGACAGGGGAAGATCACCCCTCCACTTT. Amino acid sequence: CASSYRDRGRSPLHF.

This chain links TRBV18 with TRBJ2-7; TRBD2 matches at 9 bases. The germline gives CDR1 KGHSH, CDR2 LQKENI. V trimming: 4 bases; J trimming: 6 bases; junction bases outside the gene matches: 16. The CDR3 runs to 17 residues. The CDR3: CASSLLAGERGPGEQYF. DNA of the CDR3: TGTGCCAGCTCACTTTTAGCGGGAGAGAGGGGGCCGGGCGAGCAGTACTTC.

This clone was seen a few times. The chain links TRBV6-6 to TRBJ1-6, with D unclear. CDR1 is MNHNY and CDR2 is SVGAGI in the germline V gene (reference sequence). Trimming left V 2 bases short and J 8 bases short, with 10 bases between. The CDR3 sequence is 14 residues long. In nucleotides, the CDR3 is TGTGCCAGCAGTTACGAGCGGTTCGATTCACCCCTCCACTTT. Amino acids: CASSYERFDSPLHF.

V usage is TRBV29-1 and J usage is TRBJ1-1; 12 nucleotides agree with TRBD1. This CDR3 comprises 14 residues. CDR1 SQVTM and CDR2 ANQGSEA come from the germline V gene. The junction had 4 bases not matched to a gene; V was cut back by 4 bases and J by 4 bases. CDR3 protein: CSVGPGQGATEAFF. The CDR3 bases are TGCAGCGTTGGACCGGGACAGGGGGCCACTGAAGCTTTCTTT.

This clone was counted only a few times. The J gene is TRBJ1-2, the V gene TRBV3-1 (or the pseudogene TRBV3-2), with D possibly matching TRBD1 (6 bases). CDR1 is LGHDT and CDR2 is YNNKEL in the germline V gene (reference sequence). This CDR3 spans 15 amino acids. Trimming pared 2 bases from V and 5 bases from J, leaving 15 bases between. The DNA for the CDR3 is TGTGCCAGCAGCCAATCAGGACGGCAGGGGTATGGCTACACCTTC. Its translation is CASSQSGRQGYGYTF.